The 13 T cell receptor beta chains reported below all come from one sample, sequenced in a study of shared clonotypes between healthy human individuals (TCRdb year 2020). Libraries were made using the immunoSEQ multiplex PCR assay. TCRdb holds this immuneACCESS table with in-frame rearrangements only. Some clones are missing; in checked studies, unresolved V genes explain under half, and the rest has no known cause. The sample table contains about 1 million clones; only one count was recorded for under 80% of them. Approximately 1.5% of the sample belongs to the ten largest clones. The sample consisted of memory CD4+ T cells sorted from blood. This specimen's cell subset or site label, per the study, means: CD45RA-negative fraction. The source is a man younger than 35 in good health.

The chain combines TRBV7-8 with TRBJ2-1, with a possible D match to TRBD2 (6 bases). Trimming took 3 bases from V and 7 from J, leaving 13 bases between them. Germline CDR1 is SGHVS and CDR2 is FQNEAQ. The CDR3 runs to 14 residues. CDR3 sequence: CASSLSGSGNEQFF. The CDR3 nucleotides are TGTGCCAGCAGCTTGAGCGGGTCCGGGAATGAGCAGTTCTTC.

As to this clone: Other DNA sequences in the same sample also yield this CDR3. This chain joins TRBV5-1 and TRBJ2-5, with D unresolved. The length of the CDR3 is 11 residues. In germline, CDR1 is SGHRS, CDR2 YFSETQ. The V and J ends lost 5 bases and 2 bases respectively, with 4 bases between them. The DNA for the CDR3 is TGCGCCAGCAGTTTTCAAGAGACCCAGTACTTC. Translated: CASSFQETQYF. The variable domain in full, with the rest retrieved from reference TRBV5-1 and TRBJ2-5, is KAGVTQTPRYLIKTRGQQVTLSCSPISGHRSVSWYQQTPGQGLQFLFEYFSETQRNKGNFPGRFSGRQFSNSRSEMNVSTLELGDSALYLCASSFQETQYFGPGTRLLVL.

V is TRBV27 and J is TRBJ2-3, with 11 bases fitting TRBD2. CDR3 length equals 16 residues. Germline V gene sequence: CDR1 MNHEY, CDR2 SMNVEV (reference sequence). Unmatched junction bases numbered 4, after V lost 5 bases and J lost 0 bases. Written as DNA, the CDR3 is TGTGCCAGCAGTCTGTGGACTAGCGGGAGCACAGATACGCAGTATTTT. Amino acids: CASSLWTSGSTDTQYF.

This clone was found a few times. The chain recombines TRBV5-4 with TRBJ2-3; D gene ambiguous. This CDR3 is built from 12 residues. Trimming stripped 3 bases from V and 0 bases from J, with 2 bases between. Germline assignment: CDR1 SGHNT and CDR2 YYREEE (reference sequence). The CDR3 bases are TGTGCCAGCAGCTACAGCACAGATACGCAGTATTTT. It is translated as CASSYSTDTQYF.

The chain employs TRBV5-1 and TRBJ1-1; 8 bases fit TRBD1. Germline V lookup: CDR1 SGHRS, CDR2 YFSETQ. The CDR3 contains 15 residues. The V gene end was trimmed by 3 bases and the J gene end by 2 bases; junction bases not matched to a gene: 6. The CDR3 DNA sequence: TGCGCCAGCAGCTCCTCCGGACAGGGAAACACTGAAGCTTTCTTT. Translated, it gives CASSSSGQGNTEAFF.

The chain couples TRBV14 to TRBJ1-2; D not certain. The CDR3 is made up of 15 amino acids. From germline, CDR1 is SGHDN and CDR2 FVKESK. The V gene lost 3 bases and the J gene lost 8 bases, with 19 bases spanning the gap. CDR3 DNA sequence: TGTGCCAGCAGCCAGTTTCAAGGCCAACCCGGCGGCTACACCTTC. Translating it yields CASSQFQGQPGGYTF.

Concerning this clone itself: A single base separates this from a much larger clone, so it may be a read error. This CDR3 is CASSLVEGRTGELFF. DNA for the CDR3: TGTGCCAGCAGCTTGGTGGAGGGACGGACCGGGGAGCTGTTTTTT. The rearrangement links TRBV5-4 to TRBJ2-2, with D maybe TRBD2 (6 bases). Germline lookup yields CDR1 SGHNT and CDR2 YYREEE (reference sequence). With 0 bases removed from V and 5 bases from J, the gap between germline ends came to 11 bases. This CDR3 has 15 residues. Supplemented by reference TRBV5-4 and TRBJ2-2, the full variable domain reads ETGVTQSPTHLIKTRGQQVTLRCSSQSGHNTVSWYQQALGQGPQFIFQYYREEENGRGNFPPRFSGLQFPNYSSELNVNALELDDSALYLCASSLVEGRTGELFFGEGSRLTVL.

The genes are TRBV7-9 and TRBJ2-1; TRBD1 matches 7 bases. This CDR3 has 16 amino acids. The germline V gene encodes CDR1 SEHNR and CDR2 FQNEAQ (reference sequence). J was trimmed by 4 bases and V by 0 bases; bases with no gene match: 6. The CDR3 loop is CASSLAWDRPYNEQFF. In nucleotides, the CDR3 is TGTGCCAGCAGCTTAGCTTGGGACAGACCTTACAATGAGCAGTTCTTC. Variable domain in full (rest from reference TRBV7-9 and TRBJ2-1): DTGVSQNPRHKITKRGQNVTFRCDPISEHNRLYWYRQTLGQGPEFLTYFQNEAQLEKSRLLSDRFSAERPKGSFSTLEIQRTEQGDSAMYLCASSLAWDRPYNEQFFGPGTRLTVL.

This clone was observed once. This chain uses TRBV5-4 with TRBJ2-1, with 7 bases matching TRBD2. After removal of 0 bases from V and 5 bases from J, the junction contained 2 bases not matched to a gene. CDR3 size: 14 residues. Germline loops: CDR1 SGHNT, CDR2 YYREEE (reference sequence). The chain's CDR3 is CASSLAGGNNEQFF. CDR3 coding DNA: TGTGCCAGCAGCTTGGCGGGAGGAAACAATGAGCAGTTCTTC. Variable domain in full (rest from reference TRBV5-4 and TRBJ2-1): ETGVTQSPTHLIKTRGQQVTLRCSSQSGHNTVSWYQQALGQGPQFIFQYYREEENGRGNFPPRFSGLQFPNYSSELNVNALELDDSALYLCASSLAGGNNEQFFGPGTRLTVL.

This sequence joins TRBV19 and TRBJ2-2, with D perhaps being TRBD1 or TRBD2 (6 bases each). The V gene lost 7 bases and the J gene lost 6 bases, with 21 bases spanning the gap. The germline V gene encodes CDR1 LNHDA and CDR2 SQIVND (reference sequence). The length of the CDR3 is 16 residues. CDR3 sequence: CASTLQGGRFAGELFF. DNA of the CDR3: TGTGCCAGTACATTACAGGGAGGACGTTTCGCCGGGGAGCTGTTTTTT.

V usage is TRBV2 and J usage is TRBJ2-2; D may match TRBD1 or TRBD2 (5 bases each). The CDR3 contains 14 residues. CDR1 SNHLY and CDR2 FYNNEI come from the germline V gene. V was trimmed by 6 bases and J by 7 bases, leaving 15 bases between them. The CDR3 DNA reads TGTGCCAGCAGACTCGAGGGGAGTTTCGGGGAGCTGTTTTTT. It yields the protein CASRLEGSFGELFF.

As concerns this clone: Other DNA sequences in this sample translate to the same CDR3. This chain links TRBV29-1 with TRBJ2-1; TRBD2 matches at 7 bases. The V and J ends lost 6 bases and 4 bases, in that order; junction bases with no gene match: 9. Germline-derived CDR1 and CDR2 are SQVTM and ANQGSEA. This CDR3 has 14 amino acids. Here the CDR3 DNA reads TGCAGCGTAGCTGGCGGGACTACGTACAATGAGCAGTTCTTC. This encodes CSVAGGTTYNEQFF.

This sequence joins TRBV27 and TRBJ1-5; D is perhaps TRBD1 (6 bases). Deletions cut 5 bases from V and 3 bases from J, with 11 bases between. The CDR3 is made up of 14 amino acids. The V gene's germline CDR1 is MNHEY and CDR2 SMNVEV (reference sequence). The CDR3, as DNA: TGTGCCAGCAGTAAACAGGGCTACAATCAGCCCCAGCATTTT. Amino acid sequence: CASSKQGYNQPQHF.